Reported below is one T cell receptor (beta chain). The antigen is undetermined. These data belong to a study of cytomegalovirus exposure and HLA in healthy donors. Whole-study findings and limits: In vitro checks showed that a few CMV-associated chains really do target CMV antigens.

V lost 4 bases to trimming and J lost 11 bases; unmatched junction nucleotides: 18. Looked up from germline, CDR1 is SGHNT and CDR2 is YYREEE (reference sequence). The CDR3 spans 17 residues. The protocol was immunoSEQ multiplex PCR, while the TCRdb copy is restricted to in-frame clones and leaves out a portion. This sample yields about 400,000 clones, of which roughly 88% are seen a single time; about 0.8% belongs to the top ten. The source of this sequence is a woman between 18 and 29 years old in good health and CMV-seronegative. The chain recombines TRBV5-4 with TRBJ2-3, with TRBD2 identical over 11 bases. The sequencing sample was made of PBMCs. As DNA, the CDR3 is TGTGCCAGCAGCAGGGCTAGCGGGGGGTATCTCCATGGTGGGCAGTATTTT. Translated, it gives CASSRASGGYLHGGQYF.